These 11 T cell receptor beta chains share one sample of origin, sequenced in a study of T-cell reconstitution after alpha-beta-depleted transplantation in children. Unique molecular identifiers tagged the TCRbeta library. In TCRdb, the PCR reads were re-called with MiXCR into one record per CDR3 protein. The data contain 350,000 to 450,000 distinct CDR3 sequences, 13% of them seen just once; the ten biggest clones take up over 3.5%. Sample: PBMCs, taken from the stem cell graft. The receptors originated from a human donor who donated a stem cell graft to a child with Fanconi anemia.

This clonotype was observed a few times. The rearrangement links TRBV27 to TRBJ2-5; the match to TRBD1 covers 8 bases. The J segment lost 5 bases and the V segment lost 2 bases, leaving 7 bases of the junction unmatched. Germline V gene sequence: CDR1 MNHEY, CDR2 SMNVEV (reference sequence). The CDR3 covers 15 residues. The CDR3 here is CASSLGQGFWETQYF. DNA of the CDR3: TGTGCCAGCAGTTTAGGACAGGGCTTTTGGGAGACCCAGTACTTC.

The chain has TRBV4-3 and TRBJ2-3; either TRBD1 or TRBD2 may supply D (6 bases each). Per the germline V gene, CDR1 is LGHNA and CDR2 is YSLEER. The CDR3 runs to 14 residues. Trimming pared 0 bases from V and 4 bases from J, leaving 8 bases between. CDR3 sequence (DNA): TGCGCCAGCAGCCAAGAAGGGGGGTCAGATACGCAGTATTTT. Protein sequence: CASSQEGGSDTQYF.

This clonotype has just a few counts. This chain links TRBV20-1 with TRBJ2-5, with D possibly matching TRBD1 (5 bases). The V end lost 0 bases, the J end lost 2 bases, and 13 bases lay between the germline ends. Germline V gene lookup returns CDR1 DFQATT and CDR2 SNEGSKA (reference sequence). CDR3 size: 15 residues. CDR3: CSARERTGSQETQYF. As DNA, the CDR3 is TGCAGTGCTAGAGAGAGAACAGGTTCACAAGAGACCCAGTACTTC.

The chain carries TRBV10-3 and TRBJ2-2, with 8 bases aligning to TRBD1. V gave up 0 bases and J gave up 5 bases; unmatched junction bases: 5. Germline CDR1 and CDR2: ENHRY and SYGVKD. CDR3 size: 16 residues. The chain's CDR3 is CAISESGQGRTGELFF. CDR3 nucleotide sequence: TGTGCCATCAGTGAGTCTGGACAGGGAAGGACCGGGGAGCTGTTTTTT.

The table lists this clonotype with many counts. The CDR3 region has the DNA TGCGCCAGCAGCTGGGCCGGGACAGAAAATTCACCCCTCCACTTT. The encoded protein is CASSWAGTENSPLHF. The genes are TRBV5-1 and TRBJ1-6, with 7 bases aligning to TRBD1. Germline V gene sequence: CDR1 SGHRS, CDR2 YFSETQ. Losses at the gene ends were 3 bases for V and 7 bases for J; bases not matched to a gene: 7. CDR3 length: 15 amino acids.

The chain carries TRBV12-3 or TRBV12-4 and TRBJ1-5; D not certain. Between the trimmed V and J ends, which lost 6 bases and 6 bases, there was a span of 18 bases. The CDR3 consists of 15 residues. This CDR3 reads CASSPPEVLSQPQHF. CDR3 in DNA: TGTGCCAGCAGCCCCCCGGAGGTTTTAAGTCAGCCCCAGCATTTT.

The table lists this clonotype with a few counts. V and J are TRBV7-2 and TRBJ1-4, with D possibly matching TRBD1 (6 bases). The V end was cut by 5 bases, the J end by 6 bases, with 13 bases between. In germline, CDR1 is SGHTA, CDR2 FQGNSA. The CDR3 runs 14 residues. DNA for the CDR3: TGTGCCAGCAGCGGCGGGGGCGGGGATGAAAAACTGTTTTTT. It is translated as CASSGGGGDEKLFF.

In its sample, this clonotype was seen a few times. The chain recombines TRBV10-3 with TRBJ1-3, with D perhaps TRBD1 (6 bases). CDR1 ENHRY and CDR2 SYGVKD come from the germline V gene. V lost 2 bases and J 0 bases, leaving 17 bases between the germline ends. The CDR3 is 18 residues long. CDR3 loop: CAISETGTGITSGNTIYF. The CDR3 nucleotides are TGTGCCATCAGTGAGACAGGGACCGGGATTACCTCTGGAAACACCATATATTTT.

The CDR3 nucleotides read TGTGCCAGCAGCTCCAGGGGGGAGGAAGATACGCAGTATTTT. Protein product: CASSSRGEEDTQYF. The chain uses TRBV2 and TRBJ2-3; a weak D match, TRBD1 (7 bases). CDR3 size: 14 residues. Trimming left V 6 bases short and J 5 bases short, with 15 bases between. Germline loops: CDR1 SNHLY, CDR2 FYNNEI.

This clonotype was picked up many times. The rearrangement links TRBV15 to TRBJ1-6; 11 positions match TRBD1. This CDR3 has 15 amino acids. The germline V gene encodes CDR1 LNHNV and CDR2 YYDKDF (reference sequence). Losses at the gene ends were 5 bases for V and 8 bases for J; bases not matched to a gene: 5. The CDR3 spells CATSQDRGRDSPLHF. CDR3 nucleotides: TGTGCCACCAGCCAGGACAGGGGGCGTGATTCACCCCTCCACTTT.

On this clonotype itself: A much more abundant neighbour one base away suggests this may be a read error. The chain has TRBV20-1 and TRBJ1-5, with a weak D call TRBD1 (5 bases). Germline V lookup: CDR1 DFQATT, CDR2 SNEGSKA (reference sequence). The CDR3 covers 15 residues. The CDR3 DNA reads as TGCAGTACTAGCCTGTGGGGCCAGAGCAATCAGCCCCAGCATTTT. Translating it yields CSTSLWGQSNQPQHF.